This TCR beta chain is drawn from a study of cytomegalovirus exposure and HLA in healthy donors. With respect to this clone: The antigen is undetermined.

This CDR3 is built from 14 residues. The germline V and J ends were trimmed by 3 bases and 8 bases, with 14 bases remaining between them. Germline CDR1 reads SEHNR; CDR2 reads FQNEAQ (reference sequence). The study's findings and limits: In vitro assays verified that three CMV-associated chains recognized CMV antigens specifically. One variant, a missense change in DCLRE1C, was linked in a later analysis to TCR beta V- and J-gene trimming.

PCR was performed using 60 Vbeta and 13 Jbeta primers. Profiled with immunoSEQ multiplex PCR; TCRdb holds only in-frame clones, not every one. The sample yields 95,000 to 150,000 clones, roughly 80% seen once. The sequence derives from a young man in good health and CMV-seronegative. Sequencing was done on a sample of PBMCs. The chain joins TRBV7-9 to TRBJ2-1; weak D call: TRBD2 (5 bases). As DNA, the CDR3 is TGTGCCAGCAGCTTTAGTACCGGGGTTTATGAGCAGTTCTTC. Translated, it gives CASSFSTGVYEQFF.